The 2 T cell receptor beta chains listed next were all sequenced from one sample in a study of T-cell memory formation after mild COVID-19. TCRdb used MiXCR to reprocess the 5' RACE reads, holding one entry per CDR3 protein. Among around 440,000 distinct CDR3 sequences, approximately 18% were seen once, and the ten largest hold over 9%. The source material was PBMCs or a T cell subset sorted from them (not recorded which). These receptors were obtained from an adult woman who had mild COVID-19 (a few samples of this study predate the infection). Cell type and time point are not known.

This clonotype was found a few times. This chain uses TRBV6-6 with TRBJ1-1; perhaps TRBD1 as D (5 bases). The germline gives CDR1 MNHNY, CDR2 SVGAGI (reference sequence). Trimming stripped 7 bases from V and 1 base from J, with 13 bases between. The CDR3 contains 14 residues. CDR3 region: CASTYPQGNTEAFF. Written as DNA, the CDR3 is TGTGCCAGCACCTACCCCCAGGGGAACACTGAAGCTTTCTTT.

The chain employs TRBV6-1 and TRBJ1-5; D ambiguous. CDR3 length: 17 residues. Germline CDR1 and CDR2: MNHNS and SASEGT. Trimming removed 2 bases at V and 1 base at J, with 15 bases between. The CDR3 spells CASSERWGGRSNQPQHF. Here the CDR3 DNA reads TGTGCCAGCAGTGAAAGGTGGGGAGGAAGGAGCAATCAGCCCCAGCATTTT.